Detailed here is one T cell receptor beta chain. Clones were sequenced by immunoSEQ multiplex PCR, and TCRdb holds only the in-frame ones, with some missing. The sample carries 350,000 to 550,000 clones, around nine tenths recorded once. The data stem from a study of blood T cell repertoires in COVID-19. Germline V gene data show CDR1 as SGHDT and CDR2 as YYEEEE. The CDR3 is 15 residues long. V lost 1 base to trimming and J lost 1 base; unmatched junction nucleotides: 3. Input material: peripheral blood. This chain joins TRBV5-6 and TRBJ2-3, with TRBD2 identical over 7 bases. This receptor was identified in a woman aged 30 to 39 with acute or convalescent COVID-19. CDR3 nucleotides: TGTGCCAGCAGCTTGAGCGGGGACCGCACAGATACGCAGTATTTT. This sequence encodes CASSLSGDRTDTQYF.